This T cell receptor (beta chain) is drawn from a study of CD8+CD57+ T cells in acquired aplastic anemia. Points from the study as a whole: CD8+ Simpson's diversity in patients was not significantly different from that in controls.

This CDR3 has 14 residues. Per germline, CDR1 SQVTM and CDR2 ANQGSEA. V lost 7 bases and J lost 2; bases outside the gene matches: 8. This clonotype was recorded many times. Antigen unknown. According to the study, genomic DNA was the template for TCR beta VDJ and CDR3 profiling. TCRdb passed the reads through MiXCR, listing each CDR3 protein once. The profile covers approximately 180,000 distinct CDR3 sequences, with roughly 48% appearing a single time and approximately 1% taken by the ten largest. Patients sequenced had flow cytometry evidence of CD8+CD57+ cell expansion. Receipt of therapy had not occurred in any patient by the time of blood sampling.

The chain is built from TRBV29-1 and TRBJ2-1, with TRBD1 identical over 7 bases. This TCR came from a human donor with aplastic anemia. The sequencing input was sorted CD4+, CD8+, or CD8+CD57+ T cells (not recorded which) from PBMCs. CDR3 protein: CSATRTGAYNEQFF. Here the CDR3 DNA reads TGCAGCGCAACACGGACAGGAGCCTACAATGAGCAGTTCTTC.